These T cell receptor beta chains were read from a single sample in a study of molecular identifiers for immune sequencing clone quantification. TCRdb itself ran the PCR reads through MiXCR, one entry per CDR3 protein. The data show approximately 590,000 distinct CDR3 sequences, about 25% seen once. Source material: naive CD8+ T cells from blood, with Jurkat cell RNA spiked in. These receptors came from a human donor in good health. Some libraries in this study had Jurkat cell RNA spiked in. CDR3s include the opening cysteine and the closing phenylalanine or tryptophan.

J gene: TRBJ1-6
V gene: TRBV10-2
CDR3 protein: CASSESGGGRSPLHF

J gene: TRBJ2-7
V gene: TRBV11-2
CDR3 protein: CASGGTGGERYF

J gene: TRBJ2-2
V gene: TRBV12-3/TRBV12-4
CDR3 protein: CASTQMGGRATGELFF

J gene: TRBJ2-7
V gene: TRBV29-1
CDR3 protein: CSARGTSGSVFSHEQYF

J gene: TRBJ2-3
V gene: TRBV2
CDR3 protein: CASTLLTSGGTDTQYF

J gene: TRBJ2-3
V gene: TRBV9
CDR3 protein: CASSAGGSSTDTQYF

J gene: TRBJ2-7
V gene: TRBV14
CDR3 protein: CASSQGPYRYEQYF

J gene: TRBJ2-1
V gene: TRBV4-3
CDR3 protein: CASSQELAEYNEQIF

J gene: TRBJ1-6
V gene: TRBV18
CDR3 protein: CASSLGTTSSYNSPLHF

J gene: TRBJ1-1
V gene: TRBV3-1
CDR3 protein: CASSPRAGVGNTEAFF

J gene: TRBJ2-5
V gene: TRBV20-1
CDR3 protein: CSARPPGWQETQYF

J gene: TRBJ2-2
V gene: TRBV3-1
CDR3 protein: CASSQVSMGSGEYGELFF

J gene: TRBJ2-7
V gene: TRBV19
CDR3 protein: CASSPGTGSPYEQYF

J gene: TRBJ2-1
V gene: TRBV19
CDR3 protein: CASSIIPGTPWNNEQFF

J gene: -
V gene: TRBV27
CDR3 protein: CASSPLRGRLRNEQYF

J gene: TRBJ2-7
V gene: TRBV27
CDR3 protein: CASSTYDRGAGEQYF

J gene: TRBJ2-3
V gene: TRBV7-3
CDR3 protein: CASSLISGSTDTQYF

J gene: TRBJ2-7
V gene: TRBV4-3
CDR3 protein: CASSPRLAAYEQYF

J gene: TRBJ2-3
V gene: TRBV29-1
CDR3 protein: CSVLPRQGITDTQYF

J gene: TRBJ2-5
V gene: TRBV7-6
CDR3 protein: CASTLTGFLETQYF

J gene: TRBJ2-5
V gene: TRBV4-2
CDR3 protein: CASSQDIWETQYF

J gene: TRBJ1-1
V gene: TRBV5-6
CDR3 protein: CASSLGGMRAFF

J gene: TRBJ1-5
V gene: TRBV20-1
CDR3 protein: CSANPRTGVRHQPQHF

J gene: TRBJ2-3
V gene: TRBV12-3/TRBV12-4
CDR3 protein: CASRPGLTSTDTQYF

J gene: TRBJ1-1
V gene: TRBV15
CDR3 protein: CATSPSPRGKNTEAFF

J gene: TRBJ2-7
V gene: TRBV20-1
CDR3 protein: CSAREQAGGPLGYEQYF

J gene: TRBJ2-1
V gene: TRBV20-1
CDR3 protein: CSARSGTGLYNEQFF

J gene: TRBJ2-5
V gene: TRBV7-9
CDR3 protein: CASSLVAGGPLAQYF

J gene: TRBJ2-7
V gene: TRBV5-5
CDR3 protein: CASSLEWQGNYEQYF

J gene: TRBJ1-1
V gene: TRBV25-1
CDR3 protein: CASSERRDTEAFF

J gene: TRBJ2-2
V gene: TRBV5-4
CDR3 protein: CASSLAVDRGRTGELFF

J gene: TRBJ2-2
V gene: TRBV19
CDR3 protein: CASSPGTGVAGELFF

J gene: TRBJ2-1
V gene: TRBV12-3/TRBV12-4
CDR3 protein: CASNIAGGGDEQFF

J gene: TRBJ1-2
V gene: TRBV5-6
CDR3 protein: CASIRTPEDYGYTF

J gene: TRBJ2-7
V gene: TRBV2
CDR3 protein: CASMMTSGFRSYEQYF

J gene: TRBJ2-7
V gene: TRBV7-6
CDR3 protein: CASSLPSSGGQIYEQYF

J gene: TRBJ1-1
V gene: TRBV19
CDR3 protein: CASSIPATGLMNTEAFF

J gene: TRBJ2-3
V gene: TRBV5-1
CDR3 protein: CASSLLLAGGSSTDTQYF

J gene: TRBJ2-1
V gene: TRBV6-5
CDR3 protein: CATRDGGGGNNEQFF

J gene: TRBJ2-7
V gene: TRBV7-9
CDR3 protein: CASSSPGLAVSYEQYF

J gene: TRBJ2-5
V gene: TRBV3-1
CDR3 protein: CASSSEALADISGAQYF

J gene: TRBJ2-7
V gene: TRBV12-3/TRBV12-4
CDR3 protein: CASSVAGTYEQYF

J gene: TRBJ2-7
V gene: TRBV6-2/TRBV6-3
CDR3 protein: CASSSGTSGRYGQYF

J gene: TRBJ1-3
V gene: TRBV19
CDR3 protein: CASTPDGWPGNTIYF

J gene: TRBJ2-7
V gene: TRBV7-3
CDR3 protein: CASSPTGGGLEQYF

J gene: TRBJ2-1
V gene: TRBV11-1
CDR3 protein: CASSGTTYNEQFF

J gene: TRBJ1-2
V gene: TRBV4-1
CDR3 protein: CASSQAGGGSESGYTF

J gene: TRBJ2-1
V gene: TRBV19
CDR3 protein: CASSMGGRTYHAQFF

J gene: TRBJ2-3
V gene: TRBV12-3/TRBV12-4
CDR3 protein: CASTHTSGPDTQYF

J gene: TRBJ1-3
V gene: TRBV2
CDR3 protein: CASQQGRSTIYF

J gene: TRBJ1-2
V gene: TRBV13
CDR3 protein: CASSLSQGQGSGYTF